This T cell receptor beta chain was identified in a study of T-cell reconstitution after alpha-beta-depleted transplantation in children. A TCRbeta library incorporating unique molecular identifiers was prepared. TCRdb called the PCR reads again in MiXCR, with one record for every CDR3 protein. Among 80,000 to 95,000 distinct CDR3 sequences listed, about 8% were seen once. This CDR3 is 10 amino acids long. V dropped 8 bases and J dropped 8; count of bases not matched to a gene: 5. Germline CDR1 DFQATT, CDR2 SNEGSKA (reference sequence). Sequencing was performed on PBMCs from the stem cell graft donor, taken from the stem cell graft. The rearrangement uses TRBV20-1 and TRBJ1-2; 7 bases are shared with TRBD1. The receptor's source is a human donor who donated a stem cell graft to a child with congenital amegakaryocytic thrombocytopenia. The CDR3 region is CSTQGQGYTF. The CDR3 DNA is TGCAGTACACAGGGACAGGGCTACACCTTC.